A selection of T cell receptor beta chains follows, all from one sample in a study of cytomegalovirus exposure and HLA in healthy donors. Profiled with immunoSEQ multiplex PCR; TCRdb holds only in-frame clones, not every one. The sample lists around 200,000 clones, roughly 80% occurring once. Source material: PBMCs. The receptor source for this set is a middle-aged man in good health and CMV-seropositive. Each CDR3 is given with its conserved first and last residue. The order of the fields is D gene, J gene, clone size, V gene, CDR3 length, CDR3 DNA, CDR3 protein. The D gene is left open where the match is weak. Clone size appears in some rows only: once, few, many, or a class for an expanded clone.

D gene: TRBD2; J gene: TRBJ2-3; clone size: NA; V gene: TRBV4-1; CDR3 length: 15; CDR3 DNA: TGCGCCAGCAGCCGGGGACTAGCGGGGGCAGATACGCAGTATTTT; CDR3 protein: CASSRGLAGADTQYF
D gene: NA; J gene: TRBJ1-2; clone size: NA; V gene: TRBV4-3; CDR3 length: 13; CDR3 DNA: TGCGCCAGCAGCCAAGATCTAGGCAGCGCGCGTCTCTTC; CDR3 protein: CASSQDLGSARLF
D gene: NA; J gene: TRBJ1-2; clone size: NA; V gene: TRBV11-2; CDR3 length: 15; CDR3 DNA: TGTGCCAGCAGCCAAGATATGGGGGGGGATTATGGCTACACCTTC; CDR3 protein: CASSQDMGGDYGYTF
D gene: TRBD1; J gene: TRBJ1-4; clone size: NA; V gene: TRBV19; CDR3 length: 15; CDR3 DNA: TGTGCCAGTAGCACTACGGGACAGTTTAATGAAGAACTGTTTTTT; CDR3 protein: CASSTTGQFNEELFF
D gene: NA; J gene: TRBJ2-5; clone size: NA; V gene: TRBV19; CDR3 length: 14; CDR3 DNA: TGTGCCAGTAGTCCCACAGGGATTAAGGAGACCCAGTACTTC; CDR3 protein: CASSPTGIKETQYF
D gene: TRBD1; J gene: TRBJ1-2; clone size: NA; V gene: TRBV11-2; CDR3 length: 16; CDR3 DNA: TGTGCCAGCAGCTTAGAGCCTGACAGGGGGCTACAGGGCTACACCTTC; CDR3 protein: CASSLEPDRGLQGYTF
D gene: TRBD1; J gene: TRBJ1-3; clone size: NA; V gene: TRBV9; CDR3 length: 15; CDR3 DNA: TGTGCCAGCAGCGGCTCGGGACAGCGGCTGGACACCATATATTTT; CDR3 protein: CASSGSGQRLDTIYF
D gene: TRBD1; J gene: TRBJ1-6; clone size: NA; V gene: TRBV4-3; CDR3 length: 14; CDR3 DNA: TGCGCCAGCAGCCCACGGACAGGGAATTCACCCCTCCACTTT; CDR3 protein: CASSPRTGNSPLHF
D gene: TRBD2; J gene: TRBJ2-7; clone size: NA; V gene: TRBV28; CDR3 length: 16; CDR3 DNA: TGTGCCAGCAGTTTTTCCCCAAGCGGGGTCTCCTACGAGCAGTACTTC; CDR3 protein: CASSFSPSGVSYEQYF
D gene: NA; J gene: TRBJ2-5; clone size: NA; V gene: TRBV7-2; CDR3 length: 15; CDR3 DNA: TGTGCCAGCAGCTTAGGAGGTAGGCAGAGAGAGACCCAGTACTTC; CDR3 protein: CASSLGGRQRETQYF
D gene: TRBD1; J gene: TRBJ1-5; clone size: once; V gene: TRBV27; CDR3 length: 13; CDR3 DNA: TGTGCCAGCGGACAGGGCCCAAATCAGCCCCAGCATTTT; CDR3 protein: CASGQGPNQPQHF
D gene: NA; J gene: TRBJ2-7; clone size: NA; V gene: TRBV5-5; CDR3 length: 13; CDR3 DNA: TGTGCCAGCAGCCGAATCCCAGGGCTCGAGCAGTACTTC; CDR3 protein: CASSRIPGLEQYF
D gene: TRBD1; J gene: TRBJ2-5; clone size: NA; V gene: TRBV6-5; CDR3 length: 14; CDR3 DNA: TGTGCCAGCTCCCTGACAGGGACGTCTGTGACCCAGTACTTC; CDR3 protein: CASSLTGTSVTQYF
D gene: NA; J gene: TRBJ1-1; clone size: few; V gene: TRBV10-3; CDR3 length: 13; CDR3 DNA: TGTGCCATCACCCAGGGAGGCGGCACTGAAGCTTTCTTT; CDR3 protein: CAITQGGGTEAFF
D gene: NA; J gene: TRBJ1-3; clone size: NA; V gene: TRBV30; CDR3 length: 15; CDR3 DNA: TGTGCCTGGAGGGTGACGGCAGGCCTTGGAAACACCATATATTTT; CDR3 protein: CAWRVTAGLGNTIYF
D gene: NA; J gene: TRBJ1-2; clone size: NA; V gene: TRBV5-1; CDR3 length: 20; CDR3 DNA: TGCGCCAGCAGCTTGGGCTACGGCGGGGGACCCCCGCACCTTAACTATGGCTACACCTTC; CDR3 protein: CASSLGYGGGPPHLNYGYTF
D gene: TRBD1; J gene: TRBJ1-6; clone size: NA; V gene: TRBV7-8; CDR3 length: 19; CDR3 DNA: TGTGCCAGCAGCTTGACGGGAAGGGGTCGGACAGGGGATGTCGGGACCCTCCACTTT; CDR3 protein: CASSLTGRGRTGDVGTLHF
D gene: NA; J gene: TRBJ2-7; clone size: NA; V gene: TRBV7-8; CDR3 length: 14; CDR3 DNA: TGTGCCACCCAGACAGGCCCCGACTCCTACGAGCAGTACTTC; CDR3 protein: CATQTGPDSYEQYF
D gene: NA; J gene: TRBJ1-2; clone size: NA; V gene: TRBV18; CDR3 length: 14; CDR3 DNA: TGTGCCAGCTCACCACAGGGAGCGTCTCGTGGCTACACCTTC; CDR3 protein: CASSPQGASRGYTF
D gene: NA; J gene: TRBJ2-6; clone size: once; V gene: TRBV7-8; CDR3 length: 15; CDR3 DNA: TGTGCCAGCAGCCCGGAGCGGGTTGGGGCCAACGTCCTGACTTTC; CDR3 protein: CASSPERVGANVLTF
D gene: NA; J gene: TRBJ1-2; clone size: NA; V gene: TRBV9; CDR3 length: 17; CDR3 DNA: TGTGCCAGCAGCACCCGTGAGGGCACTTCAGCTAACTATGGCTACACCTTC; CDR3 protein: CASSTREGTSANYGYTF
D gene: NA; J gene: TRBJ1-2; clone size: few; V gene: TRBV18; CDR3 length: 15; CDR3 DNA: TGTGCCAGCTCACCAGAGGTGGCAGGGGACTATGGCTACACCTTC; CDR3 protein: CASSPEVAGDYGYTF
D gene: NA; J gene: TRBJ1-4; clone size: few; V gene: TRBV4-3; CDR3 length: 16; CDR3 DNA: TGCGCCAGCAGCCAACACCCAGCGGGGCCTGGGGAAAAACTGTTTTTT; CDR3 protein: CASSQHPAGPGEKLFF
D gene: TRBD2; J gene: TRBJ2-2; clone size: NA; V gene: TRBV9; CDR3 length: 17; CDR3 DNA: TGTGCCAGCAGCGTAGCTACCGGGGTAGCGGGGGCCGGGGAGCTGTTTTTT; CDR3 protein: CASSVATGVAGAGELFF
D gene: TRBD2; J gene: TRBJ2-2; clone size: NA; V gene: TRBV29-1; CDR3 length: 16; CDR3 DNA: TGCAGCGTTGCGAGACTAGCGGGGGATTGGACCGGGGAGCTGTTTTTT; CDR3 protein: CSVARLAGDWTGELFF
D gene: TRBD1; J gene: TRBJ1-5; clone size: NA; V gene: TRBV11-2; CDR3 length: 15; CDR3 DNA: TGTGCCAGCAGCTTGACCAGGGGGAGAGATCAGCCCCAGCATTTT; CDR3 protein: CASSLTRGRDQPQHF
D gene: NA; J gene: TRBJ1-1; clone size: few; V gene: TRBV7-9; CDR3 length: 15; CDR3 DNA: TGTGCCAGCAGCTTAGGTGGAGGGGGGGCCCCTGAAGCTTTCTTT; CDR3 protein: CASSLGGGGAPEAFF
D gene: NA; J gene: TRBJ2-3; clone size: few; V gene: TRBV29-1; CDR3 length: 12; CDR3 DNA: TGCAGCGTTGGGCAAAGCACAGATACGCAGTATTTT; CDR3 protein: CSVGQSTDTQYF
D gene: NA; J gene: TRBJ1-5; clone size: NA; V gene: TRBV28; CDR3 length: 14; CDR3 DNA: TGTGCCAGCAGGCCCCTCAGGGGCAATCAGCCCCAGCATTTT; CDR3 protein: CASRPLRGNQPQHF
D gene: NA; J gene: TRBJ2-6; clone size: NA; V gene: TRBV20-1; CDR3 length: 11; CDR3 DNA: TGCAGTGCTCGGGGGGCCAACGTCCTGACTTTC; CDR3 protein: CSARGANVLTF
D gene: NA; J gene: TRBJ2-6; clone size: NA; V gene: TRBV6-7; CDR3 length: 22; CDR3 DNA: TGTGCCAGCAGTTACCCGACCAGGGGGGCCATCGATCACTTCTCTGGGGCCAACGTCCTGACTTTC; CDR3 protein: CASSYPTRGAIDHFSGANVLTF
D gene: TRBD2; J gene: TRBJ2-2; clone size: few; V gene: TRBV6-5; CDR3 length: 14; CDR3 DNA: TGTGCCAGCAGCGGGGGGGCTACCACCGGGGAGCTGTTTTTT; CDR3 protein: CASSGGATTGELFF
D gene: NA; J gene: TRBJ2-1; clone size: once; V gene: TRBV27; CDR3 length: 15; CDR3 DNA: TGTGCCAGCAGTGCCCTCAGCGGACTACACAATGAGCAGTTCTTC; CDR3 protein: CASSALSGLHNEQFF
D gene: NA; J gene: TRBJ2-2; clone size: once; V gene: TRBV9; CDR3 length: 16; CDR3 DNA: TGTGCCAGCACCGGCCGGGACGGGACACTCACCGGGGAGCTGTTTTTT; CDR3 protein: CASTGRDGTLTGELFF
D gene: NA; J gene: TRBJ1-2; clone size: few; V gene: TRBV7-8; CDR3 length: 20; CDR3 DNA: TGTGCCAGCAGCTTAAGACACGGGACACCTTCGAGAGGTATGGGCTATGGCTACACCTTC; CDR3 protein: CASSLRHGTPSRGMGYGYTF
D gene: NA; J gene: TRBJ1-1; clone size: NA; V gene: TRBV4-3; CDR3 length: 15; CDR3 DNA: TGCGCCAGCAGCCAAGCGGGACAAAGGGGCACTGAAGCTTTCTTT; CDR3 protein: CASSQAGQRGTEAFF
D gene: NA; J gene: TRBJ1-6; clone size: NA; V gene: TRBV19; CDR3 length: 14; CDR3 DNA: TGTGCCAGTACCATAGGAGGGGCTGGTTCACCCCTCCACTTT; CDR3 protein: CASTIGGAGSPLHF
D gene: TRBD1; J gene: TRBJ1-5; clone size: NA; V gene: TRBV5-4; CDR3 length: 15; CDR3 DNA: TGTGCCAGCAGCCTGGGGACAGGGCACAATCAGCCCCAGCATTTT; CDR3 protein: CASSLGTGHNQPQHF
D gene: TRBD2; J gene: TRBJ2-7; clone size: NA; V gene: TRBV5-1; CDR3 length: 16; CDR3 DNA: TGCGCCAGCACCTGGGGACGAGCGGGGGAGAGCTACGAGCAGTACTTC; CDR3 protein: CASTWGRAGESYEQYF
D gene: NA; J gene: TRBJ1-2; clone size: NA; V gene: TRBV10-3; CDR3 length: 12; CDR3 DNA: TGTGCCATCAGTGAGGGGGGGAAGGGCTACACCTTC; CDR3 protein: CAISEGGKGYTF
D gene: TRBD1; J gene: TRBJ2-1; clone size: few; V gene: TRBV11-2; CDR3 length: 14; CDR3 DNA: TGTGCCAGCAGCCAGGACAGGGCCTACAATGAGCAGTTCTTC; CDR3 protein: CASSQDRAYNEQFF
D gene: NA; J gene: TRBJ1-1; clone size: once; V gene: TRBV7-9; CDR3 length: 12; CDR3 DNA: TGTGCCAGCAGCTTTACTTACACTGAAGCTTTCTTT; CDR3 protein: CASSFTYTEAFF
D gene: NA; J gene: TRBJ2-2; clone size: NA; V gene: TRBV5-1; CDR3 length: 14; CDR3 DNA: TGCGCCAGCAGCTTGGGAGGGAACACCGGGGAGCTGTTTTTT; CDR3 protein: CASSLGGNTGELFF
D gene: TRBD2; J gene: TRBJ2-3; clone size: NA; V gene: TRBV9; CDR3 length: 16; CDR3 DNA: TGTGCCAGCAGCGCGGCTAGCGGGGGGGCAAAAGATACGCAGTATTTT; CDR3 protein: CASSAASGGAKDTQYF
D gene: TRBD1; J gene: TRBJ1-5; clone size: NA; V gene: TRBV7-8; CDR3 length: 13; CDR3 DNA: TGTGCCAGCAGCTCGGGACAGGGGCAGCCCCAGCATTTT; CDR3 protein: CASSSGQGQPQHF
D gene: NA; J gene: TRBJ2-3; clone size: NA; V gene: TRBV27; CDR3 length: 12; CDR3 DNA: TGTGCCAGCCGGAGGGAGATTGATACGCAGTATTTT; CDR3 protein: CASRREIDTQYF
D gene: NA; J gene: TRBJ1-1; clone size: few; V gene: TRBV6-1; CDR3 length: 13; CDR3 DNA: TGTGCCAGCAGTTGGCAGGGGCGGAGGGAAGCTTTCTTT; CDR3 protein: CASSWQGRREAFF
D gene: NA; J gene: TRBJ1-1; clone size: once; V gene: TRBV29-1; CDR3 length: 17; CDR3 DNA: TGCAGCGTTGAAGATCGGGGAAGAACGGTCCAGAACACTGAAGCTTTCTTT; CDR3 protein: CSVEDRGRTVQNTEAFF
D gene: NA; J gene: TRBJ2-7; clone size: NA; V gene: TRBV7-9; CDR3 length: 14; CDR3 DNA: TGTGCCAGCAGCTTATCAGACTCAGCCTACGAGCAGTACTTC; CDR3 protein: CASSLSDSAYEQYF
D gene: NA; J gene: TRBJ2-4; clone size: NA; V gene: TRBV6-5; CDR3 length: 13; CDR3 DNA: TGTGCCAGCAGTGAAGTGGGGGGGCACATTCAGTACTTC; CDR3 protein: CASSEVGGHIQYF
D gene: TRBD1; J gene: TRBJ1-2; clone size: NA; V gene: TRBV7-2; CDR3 length: 14; CDR3 DNA: TGTGCCAGCAGCGTAGGACAGGGTTCCTATGGCTACACCTTC; CDR3 protein: CASSVGQGSYGYTF
D gene: NA; J gene: TRBJ2-3; clone size: NA; V gene: TRBV7-9; CDR3 length: 13; CDR3 DNA: TGTGCCAGCAGGCAAACGGGGGTAGATACGCAGTATTTT; CDR3 protein: CASRQTGVDTQYF
D gene: TRBD1; J gene: TRBJ1-4; clone size: NA; V gene: TRBV10-1; CDR3 length: 21; CDR3 DNA: TGCGCCAGCAGTCAGGGACAGGGGATTTTCGGGCTTCATCGGGGGTGGGAAAAACTGTTTTTT; CDR3 protein: CASSQGQGIFGLHRGWEKLFF
D gene: TRBD1; J gene: TRBJ2-7; clone size: NA; V gene: TRBV7-9; CDR3 length: 13; CDR3 DNA: TGTGCCAGCAGCTTAGGACAGGGGGGCGAGCAGTACTTC; CDR3 protein: CASSLGQGGEQYF
D gene: TRBD2; J gene: TRBJ2-3; clone size: NA; V gene: TRBV11-2; CDR3 length: 16; CDR3 DNA: TGTGCCAGCAGCTTGGGGGTAGCGGGGGCCACAGATACGCAGTATTTT; CDR3 protein: CASSLGVAGATDTQYF